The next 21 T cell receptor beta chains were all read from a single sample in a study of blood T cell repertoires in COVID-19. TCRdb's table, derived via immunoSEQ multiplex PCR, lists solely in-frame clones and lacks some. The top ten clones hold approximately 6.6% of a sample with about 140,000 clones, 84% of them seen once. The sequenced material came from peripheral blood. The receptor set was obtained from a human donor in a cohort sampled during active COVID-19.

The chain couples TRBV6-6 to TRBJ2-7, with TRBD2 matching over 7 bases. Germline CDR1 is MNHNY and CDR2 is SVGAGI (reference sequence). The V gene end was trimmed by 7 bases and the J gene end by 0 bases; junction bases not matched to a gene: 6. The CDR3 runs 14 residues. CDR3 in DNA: TGTGCCAGCAAAATTACTAGCGACTCCTACGAGCAGTACTTC. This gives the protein CASKITSDSYEQYF.

CDR3 DNA sequence: TGCGCCAGCAGCCAATTTTATGACGGGTCGAACACCGGGGAGCTGTTTTTT. It yields the protein CASSQFYDGSNTGELFF. The rearrangement uses TRBV4-1 and TRBJ2-2; no firm D call. The CDR3 spans 17 residues. V was trimmed by 2 bases and J by 0 bases, leaving 13 bases between them. The germline CDR1 and CDR2 sequences are MGHRA and YSYEKL.

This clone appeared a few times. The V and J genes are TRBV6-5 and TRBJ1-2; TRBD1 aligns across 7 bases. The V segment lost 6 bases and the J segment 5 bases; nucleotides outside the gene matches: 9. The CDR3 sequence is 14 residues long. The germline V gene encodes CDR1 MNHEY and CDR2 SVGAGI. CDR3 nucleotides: TGTGCCAGCAGGGCGACAGGGAAAGGGTATGGCTACACCTTC. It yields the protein CASRATGKGYGYTF.

The CDR3 DNA follows: TGTGCCAGTAGTACCCGGACTAGCGGGGCTTTGAACACCGGGGAGCTGTTTTTT. Its protein is CASSTRTSGALNTGELFF. The rearrangement links TRBV19 to TRBJ2-2; 12 bases agree with TRBD2. The CDR3 is 18 amino acids. The ends lost 4 bases at V and 1 base at J; junction bases unmatched: 7. Looked up from germline, CDR1 is LNHDA and CDR2 is SQIVND (reference sequence).

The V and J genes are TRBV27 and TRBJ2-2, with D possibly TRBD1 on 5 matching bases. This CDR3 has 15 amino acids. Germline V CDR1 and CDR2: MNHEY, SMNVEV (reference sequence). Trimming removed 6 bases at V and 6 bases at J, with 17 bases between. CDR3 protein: CASSIVGAKSGELFF. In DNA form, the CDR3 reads TGTGCCAGCAGCATCGTAGGGGCCAAGTCCGGGGAGCTGTTTTTT.

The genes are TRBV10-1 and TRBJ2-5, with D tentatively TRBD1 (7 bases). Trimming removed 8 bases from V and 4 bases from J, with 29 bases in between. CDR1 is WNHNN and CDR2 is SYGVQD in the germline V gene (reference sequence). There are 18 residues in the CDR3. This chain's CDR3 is CASDDGKAGQLTRETQYF. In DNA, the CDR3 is TGCGCCAGCGATGATGGTAAGGCGGGACAGCTCACGCGAGAGACCCAGTACTTC.

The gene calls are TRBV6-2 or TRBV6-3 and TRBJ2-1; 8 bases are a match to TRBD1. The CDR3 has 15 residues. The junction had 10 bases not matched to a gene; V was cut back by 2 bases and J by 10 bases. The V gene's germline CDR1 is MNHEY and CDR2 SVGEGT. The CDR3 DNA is TGTGCCAGCAGTTACGCAGGACAGGGTTTGTGGGAGCAGTTCTTC. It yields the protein CASSYAGQGLWEQFF.

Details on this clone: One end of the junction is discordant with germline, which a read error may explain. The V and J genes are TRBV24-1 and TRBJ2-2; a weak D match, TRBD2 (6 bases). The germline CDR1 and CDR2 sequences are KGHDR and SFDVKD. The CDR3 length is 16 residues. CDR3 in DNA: TGTGCCACCAGTGATTATCTGCGCGGGAACGCCGGGGAGCTGTTTTTT. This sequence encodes CATSDYLRGNAGELFF.

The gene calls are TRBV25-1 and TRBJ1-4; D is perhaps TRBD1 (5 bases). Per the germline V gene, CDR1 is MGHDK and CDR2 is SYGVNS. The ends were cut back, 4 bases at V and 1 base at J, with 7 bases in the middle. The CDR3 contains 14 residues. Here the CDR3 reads CASSATVTNEKLFF. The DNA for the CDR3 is TGTGCCAGCAGTGCGACAGTAACTAATGAAAAACTGTTTTTT.

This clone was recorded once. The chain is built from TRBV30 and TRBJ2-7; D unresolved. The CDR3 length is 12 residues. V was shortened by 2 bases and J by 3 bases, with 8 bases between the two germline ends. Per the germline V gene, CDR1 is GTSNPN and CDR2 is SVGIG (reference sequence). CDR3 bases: TGTGCCTGGAGTCGAGCCGTCTACGAGCAGTACTTC. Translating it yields CAWSRAVYEQYF.

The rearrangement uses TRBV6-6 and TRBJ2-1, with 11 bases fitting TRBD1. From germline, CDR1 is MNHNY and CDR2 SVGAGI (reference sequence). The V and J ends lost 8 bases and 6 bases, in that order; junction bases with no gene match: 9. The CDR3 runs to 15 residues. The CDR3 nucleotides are TGTGCCAGCGGGGAACCGGGACAGGGGGTCAATGAGCAGTTCTTC. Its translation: CASGEPGQGVNEQFF.

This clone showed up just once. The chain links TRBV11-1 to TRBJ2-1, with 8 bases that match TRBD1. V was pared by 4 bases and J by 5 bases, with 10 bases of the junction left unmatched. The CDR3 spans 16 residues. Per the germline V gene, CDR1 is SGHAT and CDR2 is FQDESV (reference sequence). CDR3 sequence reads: CASSWNQGAKDNEQFF. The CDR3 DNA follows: TGTGCCAGCAGCTGGAACCAGGGGGCGAAGGACAATGAGCAGTTCTTC.

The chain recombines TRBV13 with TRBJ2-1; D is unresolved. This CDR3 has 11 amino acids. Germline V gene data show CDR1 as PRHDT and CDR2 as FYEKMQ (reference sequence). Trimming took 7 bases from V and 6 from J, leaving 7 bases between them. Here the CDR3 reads CASTRVNEQFF. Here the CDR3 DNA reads TGTGCCAGCACTCGGGTCAATGAGCAGTTCTTC.

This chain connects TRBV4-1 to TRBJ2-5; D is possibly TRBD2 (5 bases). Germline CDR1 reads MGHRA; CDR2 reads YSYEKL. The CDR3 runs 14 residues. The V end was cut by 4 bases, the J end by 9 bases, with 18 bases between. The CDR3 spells CASSPPTGSGAQYF. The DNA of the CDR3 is TGCGCCAGCAGCCCCCCGACTGGATCCGGGGCCCAGTACTTC.

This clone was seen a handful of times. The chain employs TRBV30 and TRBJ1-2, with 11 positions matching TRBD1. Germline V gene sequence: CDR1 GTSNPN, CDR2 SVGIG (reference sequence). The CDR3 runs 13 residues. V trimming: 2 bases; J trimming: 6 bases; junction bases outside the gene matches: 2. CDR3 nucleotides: TGTGCCTGGAGTCTGGGACAGGGGGATGGCTACACCTTC. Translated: CAWSLGQGDGYTF.

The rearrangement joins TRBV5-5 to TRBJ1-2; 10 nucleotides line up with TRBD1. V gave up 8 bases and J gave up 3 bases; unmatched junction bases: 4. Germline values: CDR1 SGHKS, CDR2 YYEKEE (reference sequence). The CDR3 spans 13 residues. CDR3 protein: CASGQGGDYGYTF. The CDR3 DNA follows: TGTGCCAGTGGACAGGGGGGTGACTATGGCTACACCTTC.

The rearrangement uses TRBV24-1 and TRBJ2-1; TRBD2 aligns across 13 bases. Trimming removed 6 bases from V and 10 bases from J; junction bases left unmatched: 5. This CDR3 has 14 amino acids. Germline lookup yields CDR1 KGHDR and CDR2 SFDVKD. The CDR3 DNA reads TGTGCCACCAGTACTAGCGGGGGGGCCGGGGAGCAGTTCTTC. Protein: CATSTSGGAGEQFF.

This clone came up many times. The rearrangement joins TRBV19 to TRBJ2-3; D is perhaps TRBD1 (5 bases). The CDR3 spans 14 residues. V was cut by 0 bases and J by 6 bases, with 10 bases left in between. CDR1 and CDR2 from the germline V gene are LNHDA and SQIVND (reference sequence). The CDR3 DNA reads TGTGCCAGTAGTATAGATCCTCAGGGTGATACGCAGTATTTT. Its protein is CASSIDPQGDTQYF.

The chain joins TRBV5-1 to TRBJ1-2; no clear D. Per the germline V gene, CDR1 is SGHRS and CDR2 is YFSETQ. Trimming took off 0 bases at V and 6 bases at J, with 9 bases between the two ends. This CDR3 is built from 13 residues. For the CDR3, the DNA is TGCGCCAGCAGCTTGGGCGGTAATGATGGCTACACCTTC. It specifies CASSLGGNDGYTF.

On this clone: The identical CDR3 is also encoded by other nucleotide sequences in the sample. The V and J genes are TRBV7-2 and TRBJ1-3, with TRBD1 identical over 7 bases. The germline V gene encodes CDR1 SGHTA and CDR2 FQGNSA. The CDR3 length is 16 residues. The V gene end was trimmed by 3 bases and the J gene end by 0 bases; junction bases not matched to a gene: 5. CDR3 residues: CASSLGSGGSGNTIYF. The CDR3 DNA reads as TGTGCCAGCAGCTTGGGTTCAGGGGGCTCTGGAAACACCATATATTTT.

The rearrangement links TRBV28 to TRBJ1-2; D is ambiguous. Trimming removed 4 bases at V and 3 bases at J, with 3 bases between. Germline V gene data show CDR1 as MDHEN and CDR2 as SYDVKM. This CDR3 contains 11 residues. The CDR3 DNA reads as TGTGCCAGCAGTTCCGACTATGGCTACACCTTC. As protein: CASSSDYGYTF.